A single sample is the source of the 17 T cell receptor beta chains below, sequenced in a study of OX40 agonist ivuxolimab in advanced cancers. The method was immunoSEQ multiplex PCR; TCRdb's version includes in-frame clones alone and lacks a portion of them. The data show roughly 62,000 clones, under 95% seen once. Sequenced here: CD4+ or CD8+ T cells sorted from blood, sampled in a trial of the OX40 agonist ivuxolimab. These receptors originate from an adult with an advanced solid tumor such as melanoma, head and neck, liver or kidney cancer.

The V and J genes are TRBV7-3 and TRBJ1-3; the D gene is possibly TRBD1 (6 bases). Germline CDR1 is SGHTA and CDR2 is FQGTGA. This CDR3 has 15 amino acids. The germline V and J ends were trimmed by 6 bases and 2 bases, with 14 bases remaining between them. The CDR3, as DNA: TGTGCCAGCAGTCAGACAGGTCAACCTGGAAACACCATATATTTT. Its protein is CASSQTGQPGNTIYF.

This sequence joins TRBV5-1 and TRBJ2-1; possible D gene TRBD2, 6 bases. Germline lookup yields CDR1 SGHRS and CDR2 YFSETQ. Trimming took off 2 bases at V and 4 bases at J, with 10 bases between the two ends. The CDR3 length is 14 residues. CDR3 nucleotide sequence: TGCGCCAGCAGCTTTGCCGGGAGTTACAATGAGCAGTTCTTC. The encoded protein is CASSFAGSYNEQFF.

The chain carries TRBV18 and TRBJ2-5, with TRBD1 matching over 7 bases. Germline V gene lookup returns CDR1 KGHSH and CDR2 LQKENI. The CDR3 is made up of 13 amino acids. J was trimmed by 5 bases and V by 2 bases; bases with no gene match: 2. CDR3 bases: TGTGCCAGCTCACCAACAGGGGCTGAGACCCAGTACTTC. It translates to CASSPTGAETQYF.

The chain is built from TRBV5-1 and TRBJ2-5; no clear D gene. The germline V gene has CDR1 SGHRS and CDR2 YFSETQ. This CDR3 contains 16 residues. The V end was cut by 0 bases, the J end by 5 bases, with 17 bases between. The CDR3 DNA reads as TGCGCCAGCAGCTTGGCCGGTACTAACCTCCAGGAGACCCAGTACTTC. Protein product: CASSLAGTNLQETQYF.

The J gene is TRBJ1-1, the V gene TRBV28; TRBD1 aligns across 10 bases. The germline CDR1 and CDR2 sequences are MDHEN and SYDVKM. This CDR3 is 15 amino acids long. V trimming: 6 bases; J trimming: 3 bases; junction bases outside the gene matches: 7. CDR3 sequence: CASRRTGTGDTEAFF. In nucleotides, the CDR3 is TGTGCCAGCAGGCGTACCGGGACAGGGGACACTGAAGCTTTCTTT.

The J gene is TRBJ2-3, the V gene TRBV20-1; D not resolved. Per the germline V gene, CDR1 is DFQATT and CDR2 is SNEGSKA (reference sequence). Trimming took off 3 bases at V and 6 bases at J, with 7 bases between the two ends. This CDR3 region has 11 residues. For the CDR3, the DNA is TGCAGTGCTAGTGTGGGGGATACGCAGTATTTT. Amino acid sequence: CSASVGDTQYF.

This chain connects TRBV6-5 to TRBJ1-4; D is undetermined. There are 11 residues in the CDR3. Trimming pared 0 bases from V and 8 bases from J, leaving 1 base between. CDR1 MNHEY and CDR2 SVGAGI come from the germline V gene. In DNA form, the CDR3 reads TGTGCCAGCAGTTACTCCGAAAAACTGTTTTTT. Protein product: CASSYSEKLFF.

V and J are TRBV10-3 and TRBJ2-3; D uncertain. V lost 0 bases to trimming and J lost 0 bases, with 7 bases between them. CDR1 is ENHRY and CDR2 is SYGVKD in the germline V gene. CDR3 length: 15 residues. CDR3 loop: CAISESGQSTDTQYF. The CDR3 nucleotides read TGTGCCATCAGTGAGTCTGGGCAGAGCACAGATACGCAGTATTTT.

The chain recombines TRBV11-3 with TRBJ2-1; 8 nucleotides match TRBD1. This CDR3 comprises 15 residues. Per germline, CDR1 SGHNT and CDR2 YENEEA. V was pared by 4 bases and J by 8 bases, with 10 bases of the junction left unmatched. The CDR3 loop is CASSSQGAFSDEQFF. The CDR3 nucleotides are TGTGCCAGCAGCTCCCAGGGGGCGTTTAGCGATGAGCAGTTCTTC.

The chain has TRBV6-6 and TRBJ2-7, with 8 positions matching TRBD2. V dropped 2 bases and J dropped 2; count of bases not matched to a gene: 5. The germline V gene encodes CDR1 MNHNY and CDR2 SVGAGI (reference sequence). CDR3 length: 15 residues. The CDR3 DNA follows: TGTGCCAGCAGTTACCAAGCGGGAGTGGCCTACGAGCAGTACTTC. Encoded protein: CASSYQAGVAYEQYF.

The V and J genes are TRBV18 and TRBJ2-3, with 7 bases aligning to TRBD1. Per germline, CDR1 KGHSH and CDR2 LQKENI. CDR3 size: 16 residues. V was pared by 2 bases and J by 0 bases, with 5 bases of the junction left unmatched. In DNA, the CDR3 is TGTGCCAGCTCACCAGGGACAGTAGCTAGCACAGATACGCAGTATTTT. Amino acid sequence: CASSPGTVASTDTQYF.

The rearrangement uses TRBV18 and TRBJ2-7; TRBD1 matches at 9 bases. V lost 4 bases to trimming and J lost 3 bases; unmatched junction nucleotides: 4. Germline V gene sequence: CDR1 KGHSH, CDR2 LQKENI. CDR3 length: 14 amino acids. The CDR3 coding sequence is TGTGCCAGCTCACGACAGGGGGGAGACTACGAGCAGTACTTC. Amino acid sequence: CASSRQGGDYEQYF.

The chain combines TRBV6-5 with TRBJ1-5, with 9 nucleotides matching TRBD1. Germline CDR1 and CDR2: MNHEY and SVGAGI. The junction had 9 bases not matched to a gene; V was cut back by 6 bases and J by 6 bases. This CDR3 has 15 amino acids. The CDR3 nucleotides read TGTGCCAGCAGCTGGGACAGGGAAGGGGGTCAGCCCCAGCATTTT. Protein sequence: CASSWDREGGQPQHF.

The V and J genes are TRBV5-4 and TRBJ1-1; TRBD1 matches at 8 bases. The CDR3 sequence is 15 residues long. Germline V gene data show CDR1 as SGHNT and CDR2 as YYREEE (reference sequence). V gave up 4 bases and J gave up 5 bases; unmatched junction bases: 10. The CDR3 here is CASSRPTGEMTEAFF. The CDR3 nucleotides are TGTGCCAGCAGCCGGCCGACAGGGGAGATGACTGAAGCTTTCTTT.

The CDR3 region is CASSTRTLMNTEAFF. CDR3 DNA sequence: TGTGCCAGCAGTACCCGGACCCTAATGAACACTGAAGCTTTCTTT. The chain uses TRBV5-8 and TRBJ1-1, with D unresolved. The germline V and J ends were trimmed by 5 bases and 0 bases, with 14 bases remaining between them. The CDR3 spans 15 residues. Germline lookup yields CDR1 SGHTS and CDR2 YDEGEE.

The CDR3 sequence is CASRSTEQAGGSYNEQFF. In nucleotides, the CDR3 is TGTGCCAGCAGGTCGACAGAGCAAGCGGGAGGCTCCTACAATGAGCAGTTCTTC. This chain uses TRBV27 with TRBJ2-1; TRBD2 agrees at 9 bases. This CDR3 contains 18 residues. V shed 6 bases, J shed 0 bases, and the junction held 12 bases outside the gene matches. The germline V gene encodes CDR1 MNHEY and CDR2 SMNVEV (reference sequence).

This clone was seen once. This CDR3 reads CASSTDRVTDTQYF. The CDR3, as DNA: TGTGCCAGCAGCACGGACAGGGTGACAGATACGCAGTATTTT. The chain uses TRBV5-4 and TRBJ2-3; TRBD1 agrees at 8 bases. CDR1 is SGHNT, CDR2 YYREEE, per germline (reference sequence). V gave up 4 bases and J gave up 3 bases; unmatched junction bases: 4. CDR3 length: 14 amino acids.